These T cell receptor beta chains were read from a single sample in a study of T cells after yellow fever vaccination. Each CDR3 protein gets one entry after TCRdb re-called the 5' RACE reads with MiXCR. The sample yields 450,000 to 600,000 distinct CDR3 sequences, roughly 17% seen once. The sample in question was PBMCs, obtained more than 4 days after the first yellow fever vaccination. These receptors originate from a young man who received the YFV17D yellow fever vaccine. Both conserved end residues are part of each CDR3. Fields, in order: D gene, J gene, clone size, V gene, CDR3 DNA, CDR3 protein. A D gene is named only where the DNA matches it firmly. Clone size is stated in some rows and not others, as once, few, many or a class when expanded.

d_gene: .; j_gene: TRBJ1-1; abundance: few; v_gene: TRBV12-3/TRBV12-4; CDR3nt: TGTGCCAGCACCGACTCCCCTGGGAACACTGAAGCTTTCTTT; CDR3aa: CASTDSPGNTEAFF
d_gene: .; j_gene: TRBJ1-6; abundance: .; v_gene: TRBV7-9; CDR3nt: TGTGCCAGCGGGCCGACCGCATCCTATAATTCACCCCTCCACTTT; CDR3aa: CASGPTASYNSPLHF
d_gene: TRBD2; j_gene: TRBJ2-3; abundance: few; v_gene: TRBV15; CDR3nt: TGTGCCACCAGCAGATCGCTACTCCTAGCGGCCCCGGATACGCAGTATTTT; CDR3aa: CATSRSLLLAAPDTQYF
d_gene: .; j_gene: TRBJ2-5; abundance: .; v_gene: TRBV7-9; CDR3nt: TGTGCCAGCAGCTCAGGCCAATTCGAGGAGACCCAGTACTTC; CDR3aa: CASSSGQFEETQYF
d_gene: TRBD2; j_gene: TRBJ2-3; abundance: few; v_gene: TRBV19; CDR3nt: TGTGCCAGTTCGAGCGGGGGAGGAAGCACAGATACGCAGTATTTT; CDR3aa: CASSSGGGSTDTQYF
d_gene: .; j_gene: TRBJ1-2; abundance: .; v_gene: TRBV7-2; CDR3nt: TGTGCCAGCAGCCCGAGCACCCCGCGGATGGACTATGGCTACACCTTC; CDR3aa: CASSPSTPRMDYGYTF
d_gene: .; j_gene: TRBJ2-7; abundance: few; v_gene: TRBV9; CDR3nt: TGTGCCAGCAGCGTCGGGGGGCATACCTCCTACGAGCAGTACTTC; CDR3aa: CASSVGGHTSYEQYF
d_gene: .; j_gene: TRBJ1-1; abundance: .; v_gene: TRBV4-3; CDR3nt: TGCGCCAGCAGCCAAGATAAGCAAACGAACACTGAAGCTTTCTTT; CDR3aa: CASSQDKQTNTEAFF
d_gene: .; j_gene: TRBJ2-7; abundance: once; v_gene: TRBV20-1; CDR3nt: TGCAGTGCTAGAGTCTCTTTATGGGGCAGGGGTCACTACGAGCAGTACTTC; CDR3aa: CSARVSLWGRGHYEQYF
d_gene: .; j_gene: TRBJ2-1; abundance: .; v_gene: TRBV5-8; CDR3nt: TGTGCCAGCAGCAAGGATTGGGACCTAGACCCCTACAATGAGCAGTTCTTC; CDR3aa: CASSKDWDLDPYNEQFF
d_gene: .; j_gene: TRBJ2-3; abundance: .; v_gene: TRBV7-9; CDR3nt: TGTGCCAGCAGCTTACTCTCCAGGGGCGGGGCAGATACGCAGTATTTT; CDR3aa: CASSLLSRGGADTQYF
d_gene: .; j_gene: TRBJ1-1; abundance: few; v_gene: TRBV7-2; CDR3nt: TGTGCCAGCAGCCGAGCTGGTGGGGAGGCTTTCTTT; CDR3aa: CASSRAGGEAFF
d_gene: .; j_gene: TRBJ2-3; abundance: few; v_gene: TRBV7-9; CDR3nt: TGTGCCAGCAGCTTAACAACCGTTAGCACAGATACGCAGTATTTT; CDR3aa: CASSLTTVSTDTQYF
d_gene: .; j_gene: TRBJ2-1; abundance: .; v_gene: TRBV7-2; CDR3nt: TGTGCCAGCAGTTTACGGCTTGAGCAGTTCTTC; CDR3aa: CASSLRLEQFF
d_gene: .; j_gene: TRBJ2-2; abundance: few; v_gene: TRBV5-1; CDR3nt: TGCGCCAGCAGCGCGGACGGCACCGGGGAGCTGTTTTTT; CDR3aa: CASSADGTGELFF
d_gene: TRBD1; j_gene: TRBJ2-5; abundance: .; v_gene: TRBV5-1; CDR3nt: TGCGCCAGCAGCTCCACCCAGACAGGGTTGGTGGAGACCCAGTACTTC; CDR3aa: CASSSTQTGLVETQYF
d_gene: .; j_gene: TRBJ1-1; abundance: once; v_gene: TRBV7-2; CDR3nt: TGTGCCAGCAGTTGGGCGCAGCAGGGTGAAGCTTTCTTT; CDR3aa: CASSWAQQGEAFF
d_gene: TRBD2; j_gene: TRBJ2-3; abundance: .; v_gene: TRBV7-3; CDR3nt: TGTGCCAGCAGCTTCGGTTTTAGCGGGGGCCCTAGCACAGATACGCAGTATTTT; CDR3aa: CASSFGFSGGPSTDTQYF
d_gene: TRBD1; j_gene: TRBJ1-1; abundance: few; v_gene: TRBV3-1; CDR3nt: TGTGCCAGCAGCCCAAGTCCCGGGACAGGGGGCGGCACTGAAGCTTTCTTT; CDR3aa: CASSPSPGTGGGTEAFF
d_gene: .; j_gene: TRBJ1-3; abundance: .; v_gene: TRBV21-1; CDR3nt: TGTGCCAGCAGCAAAAGTACTTTAGGGGGAAACACCATATATTTT; CDR3aa: CASSKSTLGGNTIYF
d_gene: TRBD2; j_gene: TRBJ2-3; abundance: .; v_gene: TRBV7-2; CDR3nt: TGTGCCAGCAGCAAAACCGGGACTAGCGGCACAGATACGCAGTATTTT; CDR3aa: CASSKTGTSGTDTQYF
d_gene: .; j_gene: TRBJ1-2; abundance: .; v_gene: TRBV5-1; CDR3nt: TGCGCCAGCAGCCAGAGGAGGGGTGATGGCTACACCTTC; CDR3aa: CASSQRRGDGYTF
d_gene: .; j_gene: TRBJ2-7; abundance: .; v_gene: TRBV20-1; CDR3nt: TGCAGTGCAGCGGGGACAGGACCTTTCTACGAGCAGTACTTC; CDR3aa: CSAAGTGPFYEQYF
d_gene: TRBD2; j_gene: TRBJ2-1; abundance: .; v_gene: TRBV7-9; CDR3nt: TGTGCCAGCAGCGGGGCTAGCGGGGGGGACTACAATGAGCAGTTCTTC; CDR3aa: CASSGASGGDYNEQFF
d_gene: TRBD2; j_gene: TRBJ2-7; abundance: many; v_gene: TRBV7-2; CDR3nt: TGTGCCAGCAGTGGTTCGGCGGGGGGGCCCTACGAGCAGTACTTC; CDR3aa: CASSGSAGGPYEQYF
d_gene: TRBD1; j_gene: TRBJ1-1; abundance: .; v_gene: TRBV4-3; CDR3nt: TGCGCCAGCAGCCCAAGAATATGGGACAGGCTGAACACTGAAGCTTTCTTT; CDR3aa: CASSPRIWDRLNTEAFF
d_gene: .; j_gene: TRBJ1-1; abundance: once; v_gene: TRBV6-2/TRBV6-3; CDR3nt: TGTGCCAGCAGTTACTCACTGGACAGCCTTAACACTGAAGCTTTCTTT; CDR3aa: CASSYSLDSLNTEAFF
d_gene: .; j_gene: TRBJ2-5; abundance: .; v_gene: TRBV27; CDR3nt: TGTGCCAGCAAGCCCGCCCTAGTATTCGAGACCCAGTACTTC; CDR3aa: CASKPALVFETQYF
d_gene: .; j_gene: TRBJ2-1; abundance: many; v_gene: TRBV7-3; CDR3nt: TGTGCCAGCAGTCTTATTGGCCTGGGGGAGCAGTTCTTC; CDR3aa: CASSLIGLGEQFF
d_gene: .; j_gene: TRBJ1-2; abundance: .; v_gene: TRBV20-1; CDR3nt: TGCAGTGCTAGAGATCCGGCAACCCACCTCGGACCAACTAACTATGGCTACACCTTC; CDR3aa: CSARDPATHLGPTNYGYTF
d_gene: .; j_gene: TRBJ1-1; abundance: few; v_gene: TRBV4-2; CDR3nt: TGTGCCAGCAGCCAAATCGACAAGAACACTGAAGCTTTCTTT; CDR3aa: CASSQIDKNTEAFF
d_gene: .; j_gene: TRBJ1-2; abundance: few; v_gene: TRBV6-2/TRBV6-3; CDR3nt: TGTGCCAGCAGCCACGGTACACCCGACACTTTC; CDR3aa: CASSHGTPDTF
d_gene: .; j_gene: TRBJ2-1; abundance: .; v_gene: TRBV6-6; CDR3nt: TGTGCCAGCATCCGGGACGTGTACAATGAGCAGTTCTTC; CDR3aa: CASIRDVYNEQFF
d_gene: .; j_gene: TRBJ2-2; abundance: few; v_gene: TRBV24-1; CDR3nt: TGTGCCACCAGTCAAGGACCACTAAAACAGAGCGGGGAGCTGTTTTTT; CDR3aa: CATSQGPLKQSGELFF
d_gene: TRBD2; j_gene: TRBJ2-3; abundance: .; v_gene: TRBV27; CDR3nt: TGTGCCAGCAGCCTGGGACTAGCGCAGTATTTT; CDR3aa: CASSLGLAQYF
d_gene: .; j_gene: TRBJ2-1; abundance: few; v_gene: TRBV21-1; CDR3nt: TGTGCCAGCGGTAACAGGGAGCCCCATGAGCAGTTCTTC; CDR3aa: CASGNREPHEQFF
d_gene: .; j_gene: TRBJ2-1; abundance: few; v_gene: TRBV24-1; CDR3nt: TGTGCCACCAGTGATCCCTTTGAGGGACCTGAGCAGTTCTTC; CDR3aa: CATSDPFEGPEQFF
d_gene: .; j_gene: TRBJ2-7; abundance: few; v_gene: TRBV6-5; CDR3nt: TGTGCCAGCAGTTATAGTAACAGGATGGGATACGAGCAGTACTTC; CDR3aa: CASSYSNRMGYEQYF
d_gene: .; j_gene: TRBJ1-3; abundance: .; v_gene: TRBV12-3/TRBV12-4; CDR3nt: TGTGCCAGCAGTTTATGGGGGGTAGGATCTGGAAACACCATATATTTT; CDR3aa: CASSLWGVGSGNTIYF
d_gene: .; j_gene: TRBJ2-3; abundance: .; v_gene: TRBV5-4; CDR3nt: TGTGCCAGCAGCACCCGACGGGCTAGCACAGATACGCAGTATTTT; CDR3aa: CASSTRRASTDTQYF
d_gene: .; j_gene: TRBJ2-7; abundance: .; v_gene: TRBV12-3/TRBV12-4; CDR3nt: TGTGCCAGCAGTTTTCAGGGACACTCGGACGAGCAGTACTTC; CDR3aa: CASSFQGHSDEQYF